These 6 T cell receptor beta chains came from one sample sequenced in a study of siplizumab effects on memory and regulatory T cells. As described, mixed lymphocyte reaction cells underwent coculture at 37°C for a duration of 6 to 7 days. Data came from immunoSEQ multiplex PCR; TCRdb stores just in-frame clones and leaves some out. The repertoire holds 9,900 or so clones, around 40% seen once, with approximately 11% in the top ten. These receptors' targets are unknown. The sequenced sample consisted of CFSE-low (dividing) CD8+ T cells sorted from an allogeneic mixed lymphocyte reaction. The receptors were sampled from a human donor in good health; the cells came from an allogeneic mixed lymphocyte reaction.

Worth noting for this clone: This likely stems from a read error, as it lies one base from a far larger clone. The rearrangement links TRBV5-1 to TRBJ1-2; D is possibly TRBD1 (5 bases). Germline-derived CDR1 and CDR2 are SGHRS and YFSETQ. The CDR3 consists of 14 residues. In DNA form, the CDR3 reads TGCGCCAGAAGCTTCGGCTGGGACGACTATGGCTACACCTTC. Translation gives CARSFGWDDYGYTF.

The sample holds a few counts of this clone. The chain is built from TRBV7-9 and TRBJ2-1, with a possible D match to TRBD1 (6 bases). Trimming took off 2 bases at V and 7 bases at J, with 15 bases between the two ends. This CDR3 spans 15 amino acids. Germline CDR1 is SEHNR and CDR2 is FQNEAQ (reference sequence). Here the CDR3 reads CASSLPRGLSNEQFF. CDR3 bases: TGTGCCAGCAGCTTACCGAGGGGGTTGAGTAATGAGCAGTTCTTC. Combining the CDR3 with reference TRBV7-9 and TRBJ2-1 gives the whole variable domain DTGVSQNPRHKITKRGQNVTFRCDPISEHNRLYWYRQTLGQGPEFLTYFQNEAQLEKSRLLSDRFSAERPKGSFSTLEIQRTEQGDSAMYLCASSLPRGLSNEQFFGPGTRLTVL.

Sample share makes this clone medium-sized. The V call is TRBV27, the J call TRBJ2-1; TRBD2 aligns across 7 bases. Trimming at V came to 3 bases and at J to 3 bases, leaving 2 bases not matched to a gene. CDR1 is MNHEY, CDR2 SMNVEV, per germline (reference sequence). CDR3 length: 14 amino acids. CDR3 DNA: TGTGCCAGCAGTTTGGGGGGGATCTACAATGAGCAGTTCTTC. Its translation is CASSLGGIYNEQFF.

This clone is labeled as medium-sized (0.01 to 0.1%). The CDR3 DNA reads as TGTGCCAGCAGACTGGGACAGGGGGCTTTCGAGCAGTACTTC. Translating gives CASRLGQGAFEQYF. The chain joins TRBV28 to TRBJ2-7; the match to TRBD1 covers 12 bases. Trimming cost V 6 bases and J 6 bases; bases outside gene matches: 6. The CDR3 loop spans 14 amino acids. CDR1 and CDR2 from the germline V gene are MDHEN and SYDVKM.

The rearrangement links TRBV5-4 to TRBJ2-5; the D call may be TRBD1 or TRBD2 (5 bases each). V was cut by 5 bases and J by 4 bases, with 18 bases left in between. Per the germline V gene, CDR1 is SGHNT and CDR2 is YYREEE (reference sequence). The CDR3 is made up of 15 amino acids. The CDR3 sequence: CASRYGTAKSETQYF. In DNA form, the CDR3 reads TGTGCCAGCAGGTATGGGACCGCAAAGTCAGAGACCCAGTACTTC.

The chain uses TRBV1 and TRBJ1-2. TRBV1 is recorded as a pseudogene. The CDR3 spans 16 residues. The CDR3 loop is CTSRSIRLCKTYGYTF. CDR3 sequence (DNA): TGCACCAGCAGAAGTATCCGTTTGTGCAAGACCTATGGCTACACCTTC.